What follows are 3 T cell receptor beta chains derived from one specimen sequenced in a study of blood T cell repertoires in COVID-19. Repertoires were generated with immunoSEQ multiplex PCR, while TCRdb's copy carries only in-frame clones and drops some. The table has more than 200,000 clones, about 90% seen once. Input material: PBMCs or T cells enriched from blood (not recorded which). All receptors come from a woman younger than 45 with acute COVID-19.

The CDR3 nucleotides read TGTGCCAGCAGTTCCTCCCAGTCAGATACGCAGTATTTT. Translating it yields CASSSSQSDTQYF. This sequence joins TRBV28 and TRBJ2-3; no reliable D call. The V and J ends lost 4 bases and 4 bases respectively, with 9 bases between them. Germline V gene data show CDR1 as MDHEN and CDR2 as SYDVKM. This CDR3 has 13 amino acids.

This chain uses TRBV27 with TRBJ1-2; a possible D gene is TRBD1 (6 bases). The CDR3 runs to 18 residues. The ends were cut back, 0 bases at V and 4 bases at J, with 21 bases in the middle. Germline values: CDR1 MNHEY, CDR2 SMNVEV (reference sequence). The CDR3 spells CASSLSASLAGAGYGYTF. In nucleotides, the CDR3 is TGTGCCAGCAGTTTATCAGCCTCCCTTGCGGGGGCGGGCTATGGCTACACCTTC.

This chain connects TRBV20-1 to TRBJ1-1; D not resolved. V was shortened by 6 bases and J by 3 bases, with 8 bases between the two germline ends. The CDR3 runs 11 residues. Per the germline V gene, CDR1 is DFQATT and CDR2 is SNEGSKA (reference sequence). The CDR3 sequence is CSAEGYTEAFF. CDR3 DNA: TGCAGTGCGGAGGGTTACACTGAAGCTTTCTTT.